Below are 13 T cell receptor beta chains sequenced from a single sample in a study of T cell responses to AZD1222 COVID-19 vaccine. Here immunoSEQ multiplex PCR was the method, and the copy in TCRdb shows in-frame clones only, minus some. The data contain roughly 190,000 clones, approximately 90% of them singletons. Specimen: peripheral blood, collected on day 0 of AZD1222 vaccination. The receptor set was obtained from an adult in good health.

V usage is TRBV27 and J usage is TRBJ1-2; 9 bases match TRBD1. The CDR3 is made up of 14 amino acids. Per the germline V gene, CDR1 is MNHEY and CDR2 is SMNVEV (reference sequence). V gave up 5 bases and J gave up 6 bases; unmatched junction bases: 7. CDR3 protein: CASSQGQGMNGYTF. The DNA for the CDR3 is TGTGCCAGCAGTCAGGGACAGGGTATGAATGGCTACACCTTC.

The chain uses TRBV9 and TRBJ1-1; possible D gene TRBD1, 5 bases. The germline gives CDR1 SGDLS, CDR2 YYNGEE. The CDR3 runs 13 residues. V was cut by 0 bases and J by 7 bases, with 10 bases left in between. The CDR3 nucleotides read TGTGCCAGCAGCGTAGTGGAAGGGGTTGAAGCTTTCTTT. As protein: CASSVVEGVEAFF.

This clone was observed once. V usage is TRBV29-1 and J usage is TRBJ2-5; 12 nucleotides align to TRBD1. V was pared by 4 bases and J by 1 base, with 10 bases of the junction left unmatched. CDR1 is SQVTM, CDR2 ANQGSEA, per germline. The CDR3 loop spans 17 amino acids. The CDR3 region is CSVGGAGQGAGQETQYF. The CDR3 nucleotides are TGCAGCGTTGGTGGGGCGGGACAGGGGGCCGGCCAAGAGACCCAGTACTTC.

This rearrangement joins TRBV7-3 to TRBJ1-6, with unresolved D. The CDR3 has 13 amino acids. The germline V gene encodes CDR1 SGHTA and CDR2 FQGTGA. V dropped 4 bases and J dropped 13 bases, with 14 bases sitting between them. CDR3 coding DNA: TGTGCCAGCAGCTATTCAGTCGGGTTCCCCCTCCACTTT. It translates to CASSYSVGFPLHF. Full variable domain (missing parts from reference TRBV7-3 and TRBJ1-6): GAGVSQTPSNKVTEKGKYVELRCDPISGHTALYWYRQSLGQGPEFLIYFQGTGAADDSGLPNDRFFAVRPEGSVSTLKIQRTERGDSAVYLCASSYSVGFPLHFGNGTRLTVT.

This clone is a singleton in its sample. The rearrangement joins TRBV18 to TRBJ2-7; 7 nucleotides align to TRBD1. The length of the CDR3 is 13 residues. Per the germline V gene, CDR1 is KGHSH and CDR2 is LQKENI. The ends lost 3 bases at V and 2 bases at J; junction bases unmatched: 1. CDR3 in DNA: TGTGCCAGCTCACCGGGACAGACCTACGAGCAGTACTTC. Translating gives CASSPGQTYEQYF.

The V and J genes are TRBV6-2 or TRBV6-3 and TRBJ1-2; TRBD1 aligns across 9 bases. The CDR3 is 15 amino acids. The trim removed 5 bases at V and 2 bases at J, leaving 6 bases unmatched. CDR1 MNHEY and CDR2 SVGEGT come from the germline V gene. CDR3 sequence: CASSRPGTGNYGYTF. The CDR3 coding sequence is TGTGCCAGCAGTCGTCCCGGGACAGGGAACTATGGCTACACCTTC.

The chain couples TRBV3-1 (or the pseudogene TRBV3-2) to TRBJ2-7, with TRBD1 identical over 8 bases. V gave up 3 bases and J gave up 2 bases; unmatched junction bases: 3. The CDR3 consists of 14 residues. The germline V gene encodes CDR1 LGHDT and CDR2 YNNKEL (reference sequence). CDR3 loop: CASSQTGEAYEQYF. The CDR3 DNA reads as TGTGCCAGCAGCCAGACAGGGGAGGCCTACGAGCAGTACTTC.

This rearrangement joins TRBV27 to TRBJ2-7; 9 bases agree with TRBD2. CDR3 length: 17 residues. Germline V gives CDR1 MNHEY, CDR2 SMNVEV (reference sequence). V lost 0 bases to trimming and J lost 5 bases; unmatched junction nucleotides: 11. The CDR3 sequence is CASSLSRRGLASHEQYF. The CDR3 DNA is TGTGCCAGCAGTTTATCACGACGGGGACTAGCTTCCCACGAGCAGTACTTC.

This chain connects TRBV27 to TRBJ2-5; D unresolved. The germline V gene encodes CDR1 MNHEY and CDR2 SMNVEV (reference sequence). The CDR3 extends over 13 amino acids. Trimming took 4 bases from V and 7 from J, leaving 13 bases between them. The CDR3, as DNA: TGTGCCAGCAGTTCGGCCCCCAGATCGACCCAGTACTTC. Translation gives CASSSAPRSTQYF.

J is TRBJ2-7 and V is TRBV4-2; possible D gene TRBD1, 6 bases. Germline V lookup: CDR1 LGHNA, CDR2 YNFKEQ. The CDR3 length is 13 residues. Trimming cost V 1 base and J 9 bases, with 13 bases left between them. This chain's CDR3 is CASSQGQGIGQYF. The CDR3 DNA follows: TGTGCCAGCAGCCAAGGTCAGGGGATCGGGCAGTACTTC.

The rearrangement uses TRBV2 and TRBJ1-6; D is unclear. The CDR3 is 13 residues long. V was pared by 3 bases and J by 7 bases, with 7 bases between. CDR1 is SNHLY and CDR2 is FYNNEI in the germline V gene. The CDR3 DNA reads as TGTGCCAGCAGTGATATTTCGAATTCACCCCTCCACTTT. Translation: CASSDISNSPLHF.

The chain couples TRBV27 to TRBJ1-1; the D gene is possibly TRBD1 (5 bases). The CDR3 consists of 13 residues. Germline CDR1 MNHEY, CDR2 SMNVEV (reference sequence). V was trimmed by 1 base and J by 7 bases, leaving 10 bases between them. DNA of the CDR3: TGTGCCAGCAGTTTATGGGGGGGAGGTGAAGCTTTCTTT. This codes for CASSLWGGGEAFF.

This chain links TRBV7-2 with TRBJ2-1; D ambiguous. The V end lost 3 bases, the J end lost 3 bases, and 6 bases lay between the germline ends. This CDR3 contains 13 residues. Germline V CDR1 and CDR2: SGHTA, FQGNSA. The CDR3 region is CASSLSNYNEQFF. The CDR3 DNA reads TGTGCCAGCAGCTTGTCCAACTACAATGAGCAGTTCTTC.